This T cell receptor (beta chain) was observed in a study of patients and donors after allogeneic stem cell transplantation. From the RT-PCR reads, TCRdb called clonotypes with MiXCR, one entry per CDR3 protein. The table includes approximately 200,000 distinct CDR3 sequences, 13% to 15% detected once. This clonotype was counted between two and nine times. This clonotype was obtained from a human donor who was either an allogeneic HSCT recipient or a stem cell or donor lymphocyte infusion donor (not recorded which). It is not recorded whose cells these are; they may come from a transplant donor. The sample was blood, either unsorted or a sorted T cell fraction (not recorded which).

This chain's CDR3 is CSARDLSGAPDTQYF. Here the CDR3 DNA reads TGCAGTGCTAGAGATCTGAGCGGGGCCCCAGATACGCAGTATTTT. The chain is built from TRBV20-1 and TRBJ2-3, with TRBD2 matching over 7 bases. CDR1 is DFQATT and CDR2 is SNEGSKA in the germline V gene (reference sequence). This CDR3 comprises 15 residues. V dropped 0 bases and J dropped 4; count of bases not matched to a gene: 7.